The T cell receptor (beta chain) under discussion was sequenced for a study of vaccination and CD4 T cells after COVID-19 (dated by TCRdb to about 2022). The study in broad terms: The convalescent cohort included six males and four females, with two Hispanic individuals, seven Caucasians, two Asians and one multiracial person. Participants got two doses of the Pfizer-BioNTech BNT162b2 vaccine (n=8) or two doses of the Moderna mRNA-1273 vaccine (n=2). Post-COVID blood samples from convalescent patients were collected a median of about 110 days after diagnosis, with a range of 35 to 161 days. Post-vaccine blood samples were collected a median of about 66 days after the second vaccine dose, ranging from about 13 to 250 days. Culture stimuli were overlapping spike peptide pools from SARS-CoV-2 and from the common cold coronaviruses HCoV-NL63, HCoV-OC43 and HCoV-229E. In control cultures, a CEFX viral epitope pool was used as positive control, an HIV-1 Nef peptide pool was used as negative control, or no peptide was added. In roughly nine COVID-19 convalescent patients and a handful of infection-naive healthy vaccine recipients, the spike-specific CD4+ TCR repertoire before mRNA vaccination was compared with the repertoire after mRNA vaccination.

The CDR3 measures 16 amino acids from cysteine to phenylalanine. The only DNA kept is the CDR3, 48 bases in frame from the first base. Between the V and J ends, shortened by 6 bases and 0 bases respectively, the junction contains 15 bases. For CDR1 and CDR2, the germline V gene (reference sequence) lists LNHDA and SQIVND. Read against the paper, the sample's treatment or condition label means: roughly 11-day PBMC culture with coronavirus spike peptide pools or control peptides (ViraFEST assay). The ViraFEST assay, used in the study, expanded antigen-specific T cells with peptide pools and then identified the expanded clonotypes through TCR sequencing. Healthy vaccine recipients had no prior SARS-CoV-2 infection, confirmed by negative nucleocapsid antibody tests before and after vaccination. Approximately 2.1 million PBMCs per well were cultured in IMDM with roughly 5% human AB serum and 7.5 to 10 IU/ml IL-2, plus 10 ug/ml peptide pools. Half of the culture medium was replaced with fresh IL-2-containing medium on days 3 and 7. CD4+ T cells were isolated after roughly 9 days of culture through negative selection using the EasySep CD4+ T cell isolation kit. Ficoll-Paque Plus gradient centrifugation was used to isolate PBMCs from whole blood, and the isolated PBMCs were then either used fresh or cryopreserved at -140C. Triplicate wells were generally used for each culture condition.

The library was obtained by PCR. TCR sequencing of DNA from cultured CD4+ T cells used the Oncomine TCR Beta short-read assay at the Johns Hopkins FTIC core. Genomic DNA was extracted from the cultured CD4+ T cells with the QIAamp micro DNA kit. Oncomine TCR Beta libraries made from cultured CD4+ T cells were pooled using unique dual indexes and sequenced on an Illumina iSeq 100. The original pipeline was this. Non-productive sequences were removed, and CDR3s not starting with C, not ending with F or W, or shorter than 7 amino acids were discarded. Antigen-specific clonotypes were identified with the MANAFEST web application by comparing peptide-stimulated wells with reference and other culture wells. Positive clones required FDR below 0.05, an odds ratio above 5, and productive frequency above 0.1% in at least two of three replicate wells. Cross-reactive clonotypes were defined as significantly expanded in both SARS-CoV-2 spike wells and at least one common cold coronavirus spike condition. Levenshtein distances (stringdist) and unrooted phylogenetic trees (ape) in R version 3.6.1 were used to assess CDR3 homology. TCRdb reprocessing: public reads trimmed at Q25 with fastp, clones called with MiXCR, in-frame beta chains kept. Duplicate CDR3 protein sequences are folded into a single record with the most common DNA and genes. These V and J calls are TCRdb output, not the study's own analysis. The sample yields some 16,000 distinct CDR3 sequences; about three quarters were counted once. Together, the top ten hold over 8.5% of the sample.

What the authors observed across the whole study: Of the vaccine-specific clones found in convalescent patients, nearly all (304 of 307) were mono-reactive for SARS-CoV-2 spike instead of being cross-reactive with common cold coronaviruses. The study included relatively few convalescent patients and did not analyze early timepoints after natural infection. Although the median number of SARS-CoV-2-reactive clonotypes went up from some 23 after infection to 30 to 45 after vaccination, the increase was not significant. In convalescent patients, a median roughly 83% of post-vaccine SARS-CoV-2-reactive clones were detected only after vaccination, and vaccine-specific priming was suggested by this finding.

As regards this clonotype: Its cognate antigen has yet to be identified. No base quality values were provided; no much bigger clone lies one nucleotide off.

The source is a human donor who received a COVID-19 vaccine. The sample consisted of CD4+ T cells from blood, cultured in vitro, taken after SARS-CoV-2 vaccination. Recombination linked TRBV19 to TRBJ1-5, with TRBD1 perhaps the D gene, on 5 matching bases. The DNA is as follows: TGTGCCAGTAGAGTGGGGGGATCTTATAGCAATCAGCCCCAGCATTTT. Its protein reads: CASRVGGSYSNQPQHF. With all but the CDR3 taken from the reference TRBV19 and TRBJ1-5 genes, the full variable domain is: DGGITQSPKYLFRKEGQNVTLSCEQNLNHDAMYWYRQDPGQGLRLIYYSQIVNDFQKGDIAEGYSVSREKKESFPLTVTSAQKNPTAFYLCASRVGGSYSNQPQHFGDGTRLSIL.